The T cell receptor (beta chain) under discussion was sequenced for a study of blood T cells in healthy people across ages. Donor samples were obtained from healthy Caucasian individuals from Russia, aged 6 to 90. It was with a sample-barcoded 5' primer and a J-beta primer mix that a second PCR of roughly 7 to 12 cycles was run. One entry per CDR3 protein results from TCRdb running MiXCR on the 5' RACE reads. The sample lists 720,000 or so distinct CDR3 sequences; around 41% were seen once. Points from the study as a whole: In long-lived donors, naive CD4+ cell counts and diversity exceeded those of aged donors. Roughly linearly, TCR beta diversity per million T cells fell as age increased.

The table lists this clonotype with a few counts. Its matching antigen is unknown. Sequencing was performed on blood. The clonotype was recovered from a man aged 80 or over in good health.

CDR3 DNA: TGTGCCAGCAGCTTCCGGCTGGACTCCTACAATGAGCAGTTCTTC. Translated, it gives CASSFRLDSYNEQFF. The chain uses TRBV7-2 and TRBJ2-1; D remains unclear. The germline gives CDR1 SGHTA, CDR2 FQGNSA. The CDR3 sequence is 15 residues long. V lost 3 bases to trimming and J lost 0 bases, with 9 bases between them.